The T cell receptor (beta chain) under discussion was sequenced for a study of T cell changes during pregnancy in multiple sclerosis. The assay was immunoSEQ multiplex PCR, and TCRdb's table has in-frame clones only and misses some. The sample yields roughly 100,000 clones, 92% seen once. Germline trimming cut 5 bases from V and 4 bases from J; bases unmatched to any gene: 6. The CDR3 covers 14 residues. Germline CDR1 and CDR2: MNHEY and SMNVEV (reference sequence). This clone was detected only a few times. This specimen consisted of peripheral blood, obtained after pregnancy. This clonotype originated in a female donor with multiple sclerosis, enrolled in a pregnancy study. This chain uses TRBV27 with TRBJ1-1; 8 bases fit TRBD1. CDR3 sequence: CASSAGQGGTEAFF. The CDR3 DNA reads as TGTGCCAGCAGTGCTGGACAGGGAGGCACTGAAGCTTTCTTT.